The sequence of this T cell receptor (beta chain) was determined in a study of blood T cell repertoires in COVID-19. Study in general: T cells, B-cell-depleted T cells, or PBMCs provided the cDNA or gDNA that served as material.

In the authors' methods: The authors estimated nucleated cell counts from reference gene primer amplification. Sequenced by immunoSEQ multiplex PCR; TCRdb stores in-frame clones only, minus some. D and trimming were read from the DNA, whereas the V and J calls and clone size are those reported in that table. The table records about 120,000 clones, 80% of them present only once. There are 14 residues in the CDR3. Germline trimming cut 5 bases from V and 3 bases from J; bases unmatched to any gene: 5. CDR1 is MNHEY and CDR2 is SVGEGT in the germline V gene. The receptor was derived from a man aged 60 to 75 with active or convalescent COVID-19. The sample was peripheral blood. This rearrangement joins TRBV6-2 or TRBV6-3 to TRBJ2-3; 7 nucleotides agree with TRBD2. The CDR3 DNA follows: TGTGCCAGCAGTAGCGGGGTAAAGACAGATACGCAGTATTTT. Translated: CASSSGVKTDTQYF.